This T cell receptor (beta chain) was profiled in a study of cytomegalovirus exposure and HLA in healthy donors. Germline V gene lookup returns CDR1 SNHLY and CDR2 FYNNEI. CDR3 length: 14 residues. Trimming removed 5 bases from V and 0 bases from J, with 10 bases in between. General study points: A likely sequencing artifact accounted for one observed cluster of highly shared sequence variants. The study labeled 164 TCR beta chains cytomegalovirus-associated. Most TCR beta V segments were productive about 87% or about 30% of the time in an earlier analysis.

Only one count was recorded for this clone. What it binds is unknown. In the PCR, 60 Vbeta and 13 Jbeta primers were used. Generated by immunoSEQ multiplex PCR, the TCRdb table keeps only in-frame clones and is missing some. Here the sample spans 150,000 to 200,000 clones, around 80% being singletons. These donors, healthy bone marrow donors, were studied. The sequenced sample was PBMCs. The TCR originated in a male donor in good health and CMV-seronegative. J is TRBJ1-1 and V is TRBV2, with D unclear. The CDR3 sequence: CASSRRLMNTEAFF. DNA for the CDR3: TGTGCCAGCAGTCGCAGGTTGATGAACACTGAAGCTTTCTTT.